Below, 32 T cell receptor beta chains from the same sample are listed, as sequenced in a study of CD8 T cells in ankylosing spondylitis. TCRdb re-analysed the 5' RACE reads in MiXCR, keeping a single row per CDR3 protein. The table shows fewer than 250,000 distinct CDR3 sequences, with about 10% occurring only once. What was sequenced was blood, either unsorted or a sorted T cell fraction (not recorded which). The receptor set was obtained from a male donor with ankylosing spondylitis or in good health (not recorded which).

This clonotype appeared many times. The V gene is TRBV2, the J gene TRBJ2-5; TRBD1 aligns across 9 bases. The V gene end was trimmed by 10 bases and the J gene end by 5 bases; junction bases not matched to a gene: 14. Germline V CDR1 and CDR2: SNHLY, FYNNEI. The CDR3 spans 15 residues. The CDR3 sequence: CAITSIQGAEETQYF. The CDR3 region has the DNA TGTGCCATCACGTCCATACAGGGGGCGGAGGAGACCCAGTACTTC.

The genes are TRBV18 and TRBJ1-1; D unclear. This CDR3 contains 14 residues. Trimming stripped 1 base from V and 6 bases from J, with 12 bases between. The germline V gene encodes CDR1 KGHSH and CDR2 LQKENI. For the CDR3, the DNA is TGTGCCAGCTCACCACTAAGGGAGGGCGCTGAAGCTTTCTTT. Translation gives CASSPLREGAEAFF.

This clonotype was picked up many times. The chain joins TRBV4-2 to TRBJ2-7; D assignment may be TRBD1 or TRBD2 (5 bases each). The ends were cut back, 0 bases at V and 3 bases at J, with 12 bases in the middle. The CDR3 sequence is 15 residues long. CDR1 is LGHNA and CDR2 is YNFKEQ in the germline V gene. In DNA form, the CDR3 reads TGTGCCAGCAGCCAAGAGGGGGACGGCTACTACGAGCAGTACTTC. As protein: CASSQEGDGYYEQYF.

This clonotype occurred many times. This rearrangement joins TRBV2 to TRBJ2-1; maybe TRBD2 (6 bases). Germline CDR1 and CDR2: SNHLY and FYNNEI. This CDR3 comprises 14 residues. V was cut by 2 bases and J by 10 bases, with 15 bases left in between. The CDR3 nucleotides read TGTGCCAGCAGTGAACGCGGGGTCGAGGGGGAGCAGTTCTTC. Translated: CASSERGVEGEQFF.

This clonotype was seen many times. The rearrangement uses TRBV30 and TRBJ2-2; D not certain. The germline CDR1 and CDR2 sequences are GTSNPN and SVGIG (reference sequence). This CDR3 contains 13 residues. The germline V and J ends were trimmed by 4 bases and 3 bases, with 9 bases remaining between them. The CDR3, as DNA: TGTGCCTGGACCCCCGGGTACACCGGGGAGCTGTTTTTT. Encoded protein: CAWTPGYTGELFF.

The chain combines TRBV2 with TRBJ2-5; 10 bases map to TRBD2. V trimming: 6 bases; J trimming: 3 bases; junction bases outside the gene matches: 7. The germline CDR1 and CDR2 sequences are SNHLY and FYNNEI. This CDR3 has 15 residues. As DNA, the CDR3 is TGTGCCAGCAGAGCCGGGACTAGCGCCGAAGAGACCCAGTACTTC. It translates to CASRAGTSAEETQYF.

This chain uses TRBV5-6 with TRBJ2-2, with D unresolved. Germline values: CDR1 SGHDT, CDR2 YYEEEE. CDR3 length equals 15 residues. Trimming cost V 0 bases and J 7 bases, with 13 bases left between them. The CDR3 reads CASSLAGPLNGELFF. The CDR3 DNA follows: TGTGCCAGCAGCTTGGCCGGCCCCCTCAACGGGGAGCTGTTTTTT.

This clonotype was observed at least ten times. This sequence joins TRBV3-1 and TRBJ2-5; 15 nucleotides agree with TRBD2. Germline V gene data show CDR1 as LGHDT and CDR2 as YNNKEL (reference sequence). This CDR3 spans 17 amino acids. V dropped 3 bases and J dropped 3; count of bases not matched to a gene: 5. CDR3 in DNA: TGTGCCAGCAGCCACAATGGACTAGCGGGGGGGAAAGAGACCCAGTACTTC. Translation gives CASSHNGLAGGKETQYF.

This chain uses TRBV30 with TRBJ1-1, with D tentatively TRBD1 (5 bases). Germline CDR1 GTSNPN, CDR2 SVGIG (reference sequence). V was trimmed by 5 bases and J by 2 bases, leaving 12 bases between them. The CDR3 loop spans 13 amino acids. The CDR3 spells CAWGGVANTEAFF. Written as DNA, the CDR3 is TGTGCCTGGGGGGGGGTCGCTAACACTGAAGCTTTCTTT. The full variable domain, completed using reference TRBV30 and TRBJ1-1, is SQTIHQWPATLVQPVGSPLSLECTVEGTSNPNLYWYRQAAGRGLQLLFYSVGIGQISSEVPQNLSASRPQDRQFILSSKKLLLSDSGFYLCAWGGVANTEAFFGQGTRLTVV.

This clonotype was observed many times. The chain recombines TRBV4-1 with TRBJ2-7; 8 bases are shared with TRBD2. Losses at the gene ends were 1 base for V and 0 bases for J; bases not matched to a gene: 5. Germline assignment: CDR1 MGHRA and CDR2 YSYEKL. CDR3 size: 16 residues. CDR3: CASSQAERGSSYEQYF. In DNA form, the CDR3 reads TGCGCCAGCAGCCAAGCGGAGCGGGGGTCCTCCTACGAGCAGTACTTC.

This clonotype has at least ten counts. The chain joins TRBV3-1 to TRBJ2-7; D gene uncertain. The V gene lost 11 bases and the J gene lost 0 bases, with 14 bases spanning the gap. This CDR3 contains 13 residues. CDR1 LGHDT and CDR2 YNNKEL come from the germline V gene (reference sequence). As DNA, the CDR3 is TGTGCCGCCTCGAAAGCCGGCTCCTACGAGCAGTACTTC. As protein: CAASKAGSYEQYF.

This clonotype was seen many times. This chain uses TRBV7-8 with TRBJ1-2; D is unresolved. Germline CDR1 and CDR2: SGHVS and FQNEAQ. The CDR3 has 14 amino acids. The V gene lost 0 bases and the J gene lost 4 bases, with 9 bases spanning the gap. The CDR3 loop is CASSLAVEGYGYTF. CDR3 sequence (DNA): TGTGCCAGCAGCTTAGCCGTGGAGGGCTATGGCTACACCTTC. Full variable domain (outside the CDR3, taken from reference TRBV7-8 and TRBJ1-2): GAGVSQSPRYKVAKRGQDVALRCDPISGHVSLFWYQQALGQGPEFLTYFQNEAQLDKSGLPSDRFFAERPEGSVSTLKIQRTQQEDSAVYLCASSLAVEGYGYTFGSGTRLTVV.

A note on this clonotype: A single base separates this from a much larger clone, so it may be a read error. J is TRBJ2-2 and V is TRBV3-1; D tentatively reads TRBD1 or TRBD2 (7 bases each). The germline V gene encodes CDR1 LGHDT and CDR2 YNNKEL (reference sequence). The CDR3 loop spans 15 amino acids. The CDR3 DNA follows: TGTGCCAGCAGCTACAGACAGGGAGCGGGCGGGGGGCTGTTTTTT. It yields the protein CASSYRQGAGGGLFF.

The chain is built from TRBV21-1 and TRBJ1-2; TRBD1, the D gene given by the table, was not confirmed from the DNA. TRBV21-1 counts as a pseudogene. The CDR3 covers 14 residues. The CDR3 DNA reads TGTGCCAGCAGCTGGAGGACAGGGACTTTTGGCTACACCTTC. It is translated as CASSWRTGTFGYTF.

This clonotype was picked up many times. The rearrangement joins TRBV3-1 to TRBJ2-1; D call uncertain. Trimming removed 5 bases from V and 8 bases from J, with 7 bases in between. Germline V gene lookup returns CDR1 LGHDT and CDR2 YNNKEL (reference sequence). The CDR3 is 11 residues long. The CDR3 DNA follows: TGTGCCAGCAGCATTGGCTATGAGCAGTTCTTC. Translating gives CASSIGYEQFF.

This clonotype was seen ten or more times. The chain is built from TRBV24-1 and TRBJ1-1; D perhaps matches TRBD1 (5 bases). The CDR3 extends over 14 amino acids. Between the trimmed V and J ends, which lost 0 bases and 4 bases, there was a span of 8 bases. The germline CDR1 and CDR2 sequences are KGHDR and SFDVKD. CDR3 bases: TGTGCCACCAGTGATTTGAGGAGGGGCACTGAAGCTTTCTTT. Amino acid sequence: CATSDLRRGTEAFF.

The sample holds many counts of this clonotype. The chain has TRBV3-1 and TRBJ1-1, with D tentatively TRBD1 (6 bases). CDR3 length: 14 amino acids. CDR1 is LGHDT and CDR2 is YNNKEL in the germline V gene (reference sequence). V dropped 1 base and J dropped 1 base, with 7 bases sitting between them. The CDR3 DNA sequence: TGTGCCAGCAGCCAAGCACAGGGGAACACTGAAGCTTTCTTT. Translated: CASSQAQGNTEAFF.

This clonotype was observed a handful of times. The chain has TRBV2 and TRBJ2-5; 12 nucleotides align to TRBD2. The CDR3 sequence is 15 residues long. Trimming at V came to 7 bases and at J to 1 base, leaving 4 bases not matched to a gene. Germline CDR1 is SNHLY and CDR2 is FYNNEI. The CDR3 reads CASTLGLAGQETQYF. The CDR3 DNA sequence: TGTGCCAGCACATTGGGACTAGCGGGCCAAGAGACCCAGTACTTC. Full variable domain (missing parts from reference TRBV2 and TRBJ2-5): EPEVTQTPSHQVTQMGQEVILRCVPISNHLYFYWYRQILGQKVEFLVSFYNNEISEKSEIFDDQFSVERPDGSNFTLKIRSTKLEDSAMYFCASTLGLAGQETQYFGPGTRLLVL.

This clonotype occurred many times. The chain joins TRBV12-3 or TRBV12-4 to TRBJ2-1; 8 bases match TRBD1. The CDR3 is made up of 15 amino acids. V was clipped by 5 bases and J by 3 bases; unmatched bases: 6. The CDR3 reads CASSPRGLDYNEQFF. The CDR3 region has the DNA TGTGCCAGCAGTCCCAGGGGGCTGGACTACAATGAGCAGTTCTTC.

The V gene is TRBV28, the J gene TRBJ2-7; D is perhaps TRBD1 (6 bases). The CDR3 totals 13 residues. V lost 4 bases, J lost 4 bases, and 11 bases lay in between. The germline CDR1 and CDR2 sequences are MDHEN and SYDVKM. Here the CDR3 DNA reads TGTGCCAGCAGTTCCCAGGACAGTTACGAGCAGTACTTC. Its translation is CASSSQDSYEQYF.

The V call is TRBV12-3 or TRBV12-4, the J call TRBJ2-7; D possibly corresponds to TRBD1 (5 bases). V lost 2 bases to trimming and J lost 2 bases, with 16 bases between them. This CDR3 region has 16 residues. The CDR3 loop is CASSLLRQGSPYEQYF. Written as DNA, the CDR3 is TGTGCCAGCAGTTTACTGAGGCAGGGATCCCCCTACGAGCAGTACTTC.

This clonotype was picked up many times. This chain uses TRBV2 with TRBJ2-2; D perhaps matches TRBD2 (5 bases). Germline loops: CDR1 SNHLY, CDR2 FYNNEI. V was trimmed by 5 bases and J by 5 bases, leaving 18 bases between them. This CDR3 has 16 residues. In DNA, the CDR3 is TGTGCCAGCAGTCAAAGCTGGACTTCGGGAACCGGGGAGCTGTTTTTT. This translates into CASSQSWTSGTGELFF.

The sample holds many counts of this clonotype. The rearrangement links TRBV3-1 to TRBJ2-7; no clear D. The CDR3 has 13 residues. Germline V lookup: CDR1 LGHDT, CDR2 YNNKEL (reference sequence). V lost 4 bases and J lost 4, with 11 bases in between. The CDR3 sequence: CASSPFSAYEQYF. The CDR3 DNA follows: TGTGCCAGCAGCCCCTTTTCAGCGTACGAGCAGTACTTC.

For the CDR3, the DNA is TGTGCCAGCAGCCCGAAAGGACTAGCGGCACACAATGAGCAGTTCTTC. Its translation is CASSPKGLAAHNEQFF. The gene calls are TRBV7-2 and TRBJ2-1, with TRBD2 matching 10 bases. This CDR3 contains 16 residues. The junction had 9 bases not matched to a gene; V was cut back by 5 bases and J by 5 bases. In germline, CDR1 is SGHTA, CDR2 FQGNSA.

The V and J genes are TRBV4-2 and TRBJ2-5; TRBD2 aligns across 9 bases. Unmatched junction bases numbered 7, after V lost 0 bases and J lost 5 bases. The CDR3 covers 16 residues. Per the germline V gene, CDR1 is LGHNA and CDR2 is YNFKEQ. CDR3 nucleotide sequence: TGTGCCAGCAGCCAAGAGATAGCGGGAGCTTCGGAGACCCAGTACTTC. Translating it yields CASSQEIAGASETQYF.

This clonotype was seen repeatedly, ten times or more. Compared with germline, one end of the junction differs, possibly owing to a read error. The chain couples TRBV5-6 to TRBJ2-7, with D possibly matching TRBD2 (5 bases). From germline, CDR1 is SGHDT and CDR2 YYEEEE. This CDR3 comprises 14 residues. The CDR3 region is CASSSLTDPFRGDF. For the CDR3, the DNA is TGTGCCAGCAGCTCGCTAACTGACCCTTTCCGGGGAGACTTC. The variable domain in full, with the rest retrieved from reference TRBV5-6 and TRBJ2-7, is DAGVTQSPTHLIKTRGQQVTLRCSPKSGHDTVSWYQQALGQGPQFIFQYYEEEERQRGNFPDRFSGHQFPNYSSELNVNALLLGDSALYLCASSSLTDPFRGDFGPGTRLTVT.

This clonotype was detected ten times or more. The chain employs TRBV29-1 and TRBJ2-5; tentative D call: TRBD2 (5 bases). V was cut by 5 bases and J by 7 bases, with 23 bases left in between. Germline loops: CDR1 SQVTM, CDR2 ANQGSEA. There are 15 residues in the CDR3. The CDR3 sequence: CSVMSETGSIGTQYF. The DNA of the CDR3 is TGCAGCGTTATGTCTGAGACGGGGTCGATAGGGACCCAGTACTTC. Drawing the rest from reference TRBV29-1 and TRBJ2-5, the complete variable domain is SAVISQKPSRDICQRGTSLTIQCQVDSQVTMMFWYRQQPGQSLTLIATANQGSEATYESGFVIDKFPISRPNLTFSTLTVSNMSPEDSSIYLCSVMSETGSIGTQYFGPGTRLLVL.

The rearrangement uses TRBV11-2 and TRBJ1-1; 8 bases agree with TRBD1. The V and J ends lost 1 base and 4 bases, in that order; junction bases with no gene match: 17. Germline CDR1 reads SGHAT; CDR2 reads FQNNGV. The CDR3 covers 19 residues. The DNA for the CDR3 is TGTGCCAGCAGCTTAGGGACAGGGAGGGTTAAAATTTTTAGCACTGAAGCTTTCTTT. It yields the protein CASSLGTGRVKIFSTEAFF. Full variable domain (missing parts from reference TRBV11-2 and TRBJ1-1): EAGVAQSPRYKIIEKRQSVAFWCNPISGHATLYWYQQILGQGPKLLIQFQNNGVVDDSQLPKDRFSAERLKGVDSTLKIQPAKLEDSAVYLCASSLGTGRVKIFSTEAFFGQGTRLTVV.

This clonotype was picked up one time. This may come from a read error, since a much larger clone is one base off. The chain recombines TRBV27 with TRBJ2-2; 9 nucleotides align to TRBD1. The CDR3 length is 16 residues. Germline V gene lookup returns CDR1 MNHEY and CDR2 SMNVEV (reference sequence). The CDR3 reads CASSLGTGLNIGELFF. The CDR3 nucleotides read TGTGCCAGCAGTTTAGGGACAGGGTTAAACATCGGGGAGCTGTTTTTT.

This clonotype was counted at least ten times. In DNA, the CDR3 is TGCAGCGTTGCGGAGGGGGAGACCCAGTACTTC. Protein product: CSVAEGETQYF. V gene TRBV29-1 combines with J gene TRBJ2-5, with a possible D match to TRBD2 (6 bases). V lost 4 bases to trimming and J lost 5 bases, with 8 bases between them. CDR1 is SQVTM and CDR2 is ANQGSEA in the germline V gene. This CDR3 has 11 residues.

This clonotype was counted many times. This rearrangement joins TRBV18 to TRBJ2-2; D unclear. The V end was cut by 4 bases, the J end by 1 base, with 13 bases between. Germline assignment: CDR1 KGHSH and CDR2 LQKENI. CDR3 size: 16 residues. The CDR3 here is CASSLGENWNTGELFF. The CDR3 DNA reads as TGTGCCAGCTCACTAGGAGAAAACTGGAACACCGGGGAGCTGTTTTTT.

This clonotype was observed many times. The CDR3: CASSLGDSSYNEQFF. The CDR3 nucleotides read TGCGCCAGCAGCTTAGGGGACAGCTCCTACAATGAGCAGTTCTTC. The chain carries TRBV5-1 and TRBJ2-1; 7 bases agree with TRBD1. CDR1 and CDR2 (germline): SGHRS, YFSETQ. Trimming took 2 bases from V and 0 from J; bases not matched to a gene: 2. CDR3 size: 15 residues.